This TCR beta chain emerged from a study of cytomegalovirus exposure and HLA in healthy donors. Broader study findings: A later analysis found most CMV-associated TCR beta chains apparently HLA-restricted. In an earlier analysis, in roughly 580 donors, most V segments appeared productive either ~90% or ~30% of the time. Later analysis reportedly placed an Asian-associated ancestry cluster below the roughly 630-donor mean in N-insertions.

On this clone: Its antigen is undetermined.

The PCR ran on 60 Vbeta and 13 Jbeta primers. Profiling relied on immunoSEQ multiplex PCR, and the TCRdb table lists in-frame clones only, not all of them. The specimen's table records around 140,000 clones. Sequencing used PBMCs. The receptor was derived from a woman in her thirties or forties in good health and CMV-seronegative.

This CDR3 reads CASSAAPGSYGYTF. The CDR3 nucleotides are TGTGCCAGCAGCGCGGCCCCAGGGTCCTATGGCTACACCTTC. This sequence joins TRBV9 and TRBJ1-2, with a possible D match to TRBD1 (5 bases). The CDR3 covers 14 residues. Germline CDR1 and CDR2: SGDLS and YYNGEE. The ends were cut back, 3 bases at V and 4 bases at J, with 13 bases in the middle.